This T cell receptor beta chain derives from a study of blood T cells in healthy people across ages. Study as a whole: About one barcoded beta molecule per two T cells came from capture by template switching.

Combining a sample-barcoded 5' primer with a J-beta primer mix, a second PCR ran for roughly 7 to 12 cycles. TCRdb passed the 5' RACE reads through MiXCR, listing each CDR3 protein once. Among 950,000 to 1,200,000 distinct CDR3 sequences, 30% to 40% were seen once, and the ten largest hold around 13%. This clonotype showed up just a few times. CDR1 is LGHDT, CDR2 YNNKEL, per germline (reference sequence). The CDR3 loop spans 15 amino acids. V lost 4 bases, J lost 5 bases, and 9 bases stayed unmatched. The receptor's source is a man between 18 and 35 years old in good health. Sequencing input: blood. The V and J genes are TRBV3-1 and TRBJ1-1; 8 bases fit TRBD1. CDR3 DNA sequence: TGTGCCAGCAGCCCCGGACAGGGTGGTGTAACTGAAGCTTTCTTT. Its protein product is CASSPGQGGVTEAFF.